The 12 T cell receptor beta chains below all came from one sample that was sequenced in a study of shared clonotypes between healthy human individuals. This table comes from immunoSEQ multiplex PCR, and its TCRdb copy is limited to in-frame clones, with some not included. The sample includes approximately 1.5 million clones, approximately 98.5% seen only once; the top ten take 0.36%. The material sequenced was naive CD4+ T cells sorted from blood. The subset was: CD45RA+ positively selected. The receptor set was obtained from a young man in good health.

The chain joins TRBV9 to TRBJ2-2; 9 bases align to TRBD1. The CDR3 has 18 residues. Trimming took 3 bases from V and 7 from J; bases not matched to a gene: 16. Germline CDR1 SGDLS, CDR2 YYNGEE. Written as DNA, the CDR3 is TGTGCCAGCAGCGCTAACCGCCGGGACAGGGAAAGTGGCGGGGAGCTGTTTTTT. Protein sequence: CASSANRRDRESGGELFF.

J is TRBJ2-7 and V is TRBV25-1; 11 positions match TRBD1. V gave up 6 bases and J gave up 3 bases; unmatched junction bases: 16. This CDR3 has 18 residues. Germline lookup yields CDR1 MGHDK and CDR2 SYGVNS. This CDR3 reads CASRGTGGASGRIYEQYF. The DNA for the CDR3 is TGTGCCAGCAGGGGGACAGGGGGGGCTAGCGGTCGAATCTACGAGCAGTACTTC.

The V and J genes are TRBV7-9 and TRBJ2-2, with 12 bases identical to TRBD1. This CDR3 has 17 residues. The junction had 10 bases not matched to a gene; V was cut back by 3 bases and J by 8 bases. Germline loops: CDR1 SEHNR, CDR2 FQNEAQ (reference sequence). The CDR3 region has the DNA TGTGCCAGCAGCTTCCCCGGGACAGGGGGCGTGGAAGGGGAGCTGTTTTTT. Its protein is CASSFPGTGGVEGELFF.

The chain recombines TRBV9 with TRBJ2-7; D is tentatively TRBD1 or TRBD2 (5 bases each). Trimming pared 4 bases from V and 0 bases from J, leaving 14 bases between. Germline CDR1 reads SGDLS; CDR2 reads YYNGEE. The CDR3 has 15 residues. The CDR3 nucleotides read TGTGCCAGCAGCAAAAGGGACGGAAGCTCCTACGAGCAGTACTTC. This codes for CASSKRDGSSYEQYF.

The rearrangement joins TRBV18 to TRBJ1-1; D perhaps matches TRBD1 (5 bases). From germline, CDR1 is KGHSH and CDR2 LQKENI. This CDR3 has 13 amino acids. With 1 base removed from V and 7 bases from J, the gap between germline ends came to 10 bases. CDR3 sequence reads: CASSPRREGEAFF. CDR3 in DNA: TGTGCCAGCTCACCACGCAGGGAAGGTGAAGCTTTCTTT.

The chain carries TRBV25-1 and TRBJ2-7; D is unclear. This CDR3 contains 14 residues. V gave up 4 bases and J gave up 3 bases, with 13 bases separating them. Germline V gives CDR1 MGHDK, CDR2 SYGVNS. CDR3 region: CASSVSFLNYEQYF. The CDR3 region has the DNA TGTGCCAGCAGTGTTAGTTTCCTGAACTACGAGCAGTACTTC.

The chain uses TRBV5-1 and TRBJ1-2; D uncertain. CDR1 is SGHRS, CDR2 YFSETQ, per germline. CDR3 length: 14 residues. V dropped 4 bases and J dropped 5 bases, with 15 bases sitting between them. CDR3 sequence: CASSVPGNKYGYTF. In DNA form, the CDR3 reads TGCGCCAGCAGCGTCCCGGGAAACAAGTATGGCTACACCTTC.

This chain connects TRBV27 to TRBJ2-1, with D perhaps TRBD1 (5 bases). The V gene's germline CDR1 is MNHEY and CDR2 SMNVEV (reference sequence). The CDR3 length is 13 residues. V lost 4 bases and J 3 bases, leaving 7 bases between the germline ends. CDR3 sequence (DNA): TGTGCCAGCAGTTCGACAGACTACAATGAGCAGTTCTTC. Translated: CASSSTDYNEQFF.

This rearrangement joins TRBV14 to TRBJ2-7; 9 nucleotides match TRBD1. The germline gives CDR1 SGHDN, CDR2 FVKESK. This CDR3 is 17 amino acids long. After removal of 2 bases from V and 2 bases from J, the junction contained 10 bases not matched to a gene. The CDR3 sequence is CASSQWTGAEDAYEQYF. The CDR3 nucleotides read TGTGCCAGCAGCCAATGGACAGGGGCTGAGGATGCCTACGAGCAGTACTTC.

This chain links TRBV7-2 with TRBJ2-7; 12 nucleotides line up with TRBD2. The CDR3 extends over 15 amino acids. Looked up from germline, CDR1 is SGHTA and CDR2 is FQGNSA. V shed 2 bases, J shed 2 bases, and the junction held 1 base outside the gene matches. CDR3 protein: CASSLTSGRTYEQYF. CDR3 nucleotide sequence: TGTGCCAGCAGCTTAACTAGCGGGAGGACCTACGAGCAGTACTTC.

The rearrangement links TRBV5-1 to TRBJ2-7; 8 nucleotides line up with TRBD2. The V segment lost 2 bases and the J segment 2 bases; nucleotides outside the gene matches: 12. Germline V gives CDR1 SGHRS, CDR2 YFSETQ. The CDR3 sequence is 17 residues long. The CDR3 DNA reads TGCGCCAGCAGCTTCTTGGGCACTAGCGGACCAACCTACGAGCAGTACTTC. It encodes CASSFLGTSGPTYEQYF.

J is TRBJ1-2 and V is TRBV19, with D unclear. The CDR3 runs to 13 residues. The germline V and J ends were trimmed by 2 bases and 4 bases, with 8 bases remaining between them. Germline CDR1 is LNHDA and CDR2 is SQIVND (reference sequence). The CDR3 reads CASSIWGVYGYTF. The DNA for the CDR3 is TGTGCCAGTAGTATATGGGGAGTCTATGGCTACACCTTC.